The rows below give T cell receptor beta chains drawn from one sample of a study of shared clonotypes between healthy human individuals. The data were produced by immunoSEQ multiplex PCR, yet TCRdb's version contains in-frame clones alone and is incomplete. Among 2 million to 2.5 million clones listed, 90% to 97% were seen once. The sequenced material came from naive CD4+ T cells sorted from blood. The receptor source for this set is a man between 18 and 29 years old in good health. Each CDR3 is given with its conserved first and last residue. The order of the fields is J gene, V gene, clone size, D gene, CDR3 DNA, CDR3 protein. The D gene is left open where the match is weak. Rows may omit the clone size; those that give it use once, few, many or a size class.

J gene: TRBJ2-7
V gene: TRBV18
clone size: -
D gene: -
CDR3 DNA: TGTGCCAGCTCACATGGGAACTACGAGCAGTACTTC
CDR3 protein: CASSHGNYEQYF

J gene: TRBJ2-7
V gene: TRBV30
clone size: -
D gene: TRBD2
CDR3 DNA: TGTGCCTGGAGTGTACTTGGAGCAACTAGCGGAACCCGAACCTACGAGCAGTACTTC
CDR3 protein: CAWSVLGATSGTRTYEQYF

J gene: TRBJ2-5
V gene: TRBV15
clone size: -
D gene: -
CDR3 DNA: TGTGCCACCAGCAGAGATCGAGGGGGAGGAGAGACCCAGTACTTC
CDR3 protein: CATSRDRGGGETQYF

J gene: TRBJ1-5
V gene: TRBV6-1
clone size: -
D gene: -
CDR3 DNA: TGTGCCAGCAGTGACCCCCGTACCGGGCCCCAGCATTTT
CDR3 protein: CASSDPRTGPQHF

J gene: TRBJ1-1
V gene: TRBV19
clone size: -
D gene: -
CDR3 DNA: TGTGCCAGTAATCTCAGGGGGAACACTGAAGCTTTCTTT
CDR3 protein: CASNLRGNTEAFF

J gene: TRBJ2-3
V gene: TRBV5-4
clone size: -
D gene: -
CDR3 DNA: TGTGCCAGCAGCCGGGACTCTACCACAGATACGCAGTATTTT
CDR3 protein: CASSRDSTTDTQYF

J gene: TRBJ2-7
V gene: TRBV30
clone size: -
D gene: TRBD1
CDR3 DNA: TGTGCCTGGAAAGCCAATCGAGACAGGGGATTTCAGCAGTACTTC
CDR3 protein: CAWKANRDRGFQQYF

J gene: TRBJ2-1
V gene: TRBV6-1
clone size: once
D gene: -
CDR3 DNA: TGTGCCAGCATTAGTCAGGGGTACAATGAGCAGTTCTTC
CDR3 protein: CASISQGYNEQFF

J gene: TRBJ2-7
V gene: TRBV5-4
clone size: -
D gene: -
CDR3 DNA: TGTGCCCGGATAGAGACGGACTACGAGCAGTACTTC
CDR3 protein: CARIETDYEQYF

J gene: TRBJ1-2
V gene: TRBV7-8
clone size: -
D gene: TRBD1
CDR3 DNA: TGTGCCAGCAGCTTAGCGGGGGGCAGGGGGACTACTAACTATGGCTACACCTTC
CDR3 protein: CASSLAGGRGTTNYGYTF

J gene: TRBJ2-2
V gene: TRBV7-2
clone size: -
D gene: -
CDR3 DNA: TGTGCCAGCAGCTCAACTACTAGTACAGCCGGGGAGCTGTTTTTT
CDR3 protein: CASSSTTSTAGELFF

J gene: TRBJ2-1
V gene: TRBV29-1
clone size: -
D gene: -
CDR3 DNA: TGCAGCGTTAAATATGAGAATGAGCAGTTCTTC
CDR3 protein: CSVKYENEQFF

J gene: TRBJ2-2
V gene: TRBV7-2
clone size: -
D gene: TRBD2
CDR3 DNA: TGTGCCAGCAGCTTACCATCAGGGCGGGAGGGTCGGAAGCTGTTTTTT
CDR3 protein: CASSLPSGREGRKLFF

J gene: TRBJ2-7
V gene: TRBV6-1
clone size: -
D gene: -
CDR3 DNA: TGTGCCAGCAGTGAAGCGCTCTCTGGAGAGCAGTACTTC
CDR3 protein: CASSEALSGEQYF

J gene: TRBJ2-1
V gene: TRBV27
clone size: -
D gene: -
CDR3 DNA: TGTGCCAGCAGTCGCTACAATGAGCAGTTCTTC
CDR3 protein: CASSRYNEQFF

J gene: TRBJ2-7
V gene: TRBV7-9
clone size: -
D gene: -
CDR3 DNA: TGTGCCAGCAGCTTTACCTCGCAGGTCGAGCAGTACTTC
CDR3 protein: CASSFTSQVEQYF

J gene: TRBJ2-3
V gene: TRBV5-8
clone size: -
D gene: -
CDR3 DNA: TGTGCCAGCAGCTTCGGTAAAACTAGGACGGGGGCAGATACGCAGTATTTT
CDR3 protein: CASSFGKTRTGADTQYF

J gene: TRBJ2-3
V gene: TRBV25-1
clone size: -
D gene: -
CDR3 DNA: TGTGCCAGCAGTGAATGGGGAACTTCCACAGATACGCAGTATTTT
CDR3 protein: CASSEWGTSTDTQYF

J gene: TRBJ2-2
V gene: TRBV5-1
clone size: -
D gene: -
CDR3 DNA: TGCGCCAGCAGCTTTTCTTCCCCCGCGAACACCGGGGAGCTGTTTTTT
CDR3 protein: CASSFSSPANTGELFF

J gene: TRBJ1-6
V gene: TRBV5-1
clone size: -
D gene: -
CDR3 DNA: TGCGCCAGCAGGATTGAGCAGGGGATGAATTCACCCCTCCACTTT
CDR3 protein: CASRIEQGMNSPLHF

J gene: TRBJ1-1
V gene: TRBV4-3
clone size: once
D gene: -
CDR3 DNA: TGCGCCAGCAGCCAAGTAGCAGGGCGAACTGAAGCTTTCTTT
CDR3 protein: CASSQVAGRTEAFF

J gene: TRBJ1-5
V gene: TRBV2
clone size: few
D gene: TRBD1
CDR3 DNA: TGTGCCAGCAGTGCGACAGGGTCTGAGCCCCAGCATTTT
CDR3 protein: CASSATGSEPQHF